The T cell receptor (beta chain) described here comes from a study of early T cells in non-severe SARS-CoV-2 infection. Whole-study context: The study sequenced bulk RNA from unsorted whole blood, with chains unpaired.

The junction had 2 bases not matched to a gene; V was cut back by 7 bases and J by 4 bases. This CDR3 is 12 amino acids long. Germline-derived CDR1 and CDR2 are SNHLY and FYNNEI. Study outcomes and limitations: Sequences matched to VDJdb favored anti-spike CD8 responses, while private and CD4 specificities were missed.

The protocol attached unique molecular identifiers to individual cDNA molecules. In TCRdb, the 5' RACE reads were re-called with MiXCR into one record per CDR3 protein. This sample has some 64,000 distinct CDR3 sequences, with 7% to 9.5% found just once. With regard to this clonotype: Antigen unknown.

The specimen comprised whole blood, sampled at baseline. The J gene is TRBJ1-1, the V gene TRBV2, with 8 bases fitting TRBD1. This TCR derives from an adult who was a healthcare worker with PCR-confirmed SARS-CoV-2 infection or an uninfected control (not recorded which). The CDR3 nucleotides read TGTGCCAGCAACAGGGGGAGCACTGAAGCTTTCTTT. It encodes CASNRGSTEAFF.